These 5 T cell receptor beta chains came from one sample sequenced in a study of control samples from healthy donors and cancer patients. Sequencing was performed with immunoSEQ multiplex PCR; in TCRdb, only in-frame clones are kept and a portion is missing. The sample lists about 200,000 clones, 90% to 95% occurring once. Source material: blood. The receptors were sampled from a man younger than 45 in good health.

J is TRBJ1-3 and V is TRBV2; no definite D call. V was trimmed by 7 bases and J by 0 bases, leaving 10 bases between them. The CDR3 length is 14 residues. The germline V gene encodes CDR1 SNHLY and CDR2 FYNNEI. The CDR3 spells CASNDGFSGNTIYF. The CDR3 region has the DNA TGTGCCAGCAACGACGGATTCTCTGGAAACACCATATATTTT.

The chain recombines TRBV6-6 with TRBJ2-7, with unresolved D. Looked up from germline, CDR1 is MNHNY and CDR2 is SVGAGI (reference sequence). This CDR3 contains 12 residues. V lost 6 bases, J lost 2 bases, and 8 bases lay in between. DNA for the CDR3: TGTGCCAGCAGGGGGAAACCCTACGAGCAGTACTTC. Encoded protein: CASRGKPYEQYF.

V and J are TRBV30 and TRBJ1-6; maybe TRBD1 (6 bases). The V gene's germline CDR1 is GTSNPN and CDR2 SVGIG (reference sequence). Trimming shortened V by 2 bases and J by 7 bases, and 12 bases separated the two germline ends. The CDR3 has 14 amino acids. CDR3 DNA sequence: TGTGCCTGGAGTAGGGCAGGGGACAATTCACCCCTCCACTTT. This translates into CAWSRAGDNSPLHF.

The rearrangement links TRBV19 to TRBJ1-2; D is perhaps TRBD1 (5 bases). V lost 6 bases and J lost 6, with 23 bases in between. CDR3 length: 16 amino acids. Germline V gene sequence: CDR1 LNHDA, CDR2 SQIVND (reference sequence). CDR3: CASRNQGQASWDGYTF. Written as DNA, the CDR3 is TGTGCCAGTAGGAACCAAGGACAAGCGTCTTGGGATGGCTACACCTTC.

The V gene is TRBV20-1, the J gene TRBJ1-2; TRBD1 is a possible D gene (5 bases). CDR1 is DFQATT and CDR2 is SNEGSKA in the germline V gene (reference sequence). Deletions cut 3 bases from V and 4 bases from J, with 15 bases between. This CDR3 spans 14 amino acids. CDR3 loop: CSASGTTTVYGYTF. CDR3 in DNA: TGCAGTGCTAGTGGGACTACCACGGTCTATGGCTACACCTTC.